This T cell receptor beta chain was found in a study of T cell responses to AZD1222 COVID-19 vaccine. Germline-derived CDR1 and CDR2 are SQVTM and ANQGSEA. This CDR3 contains 13 residues. Trimming shortened V by 5 bases and J by 3 bases, and 11 bases separated the two germline ends. As regards this clone: What it recognizes is unknown.

Points from the study as a whole: Vaccination with two AZD1222 doses was followed by a rise in Spike-specific TCR breadth and depth. Among those given AZD1222, only 6 or 7 were seropositive at baseline.

Profiled with immunoSEQ multiplex PCR; TCRdb holds only in-frame clones, not every one. This table holds roughly 70,000 clones, approximately 83% found once. This sequence originates from an adult who received the AZD1222 COVID-19 vaccine. The input for sequencing was peripheral blood, taken 28 days after the second AZD1222 dose. The genes are TRBV29-1 and TRBJ1-5; D is possibly TRBD1 (5 bases). The CDR3 DNA follows: TGCAGCGTTACAGGCGGGTCCAATCAGCCCCAGCATTTT. This encodes CSVTGGSNQPQHF.